This T cell receptor beta chain was found in a study of blood T cells in healthy people across ages. Study observations and caveats: TCR beta diversity per million T cells fell roughly linearly with age. Without sorted subsets, naive and antigen-experienced compartments could not be conclusively compared.

Sample-barcoded 5' priming and a J-beta primer mix drove a second PCR of about 7 to 12 cycles. TCRdb re-called the 5' RACE reads through MiXCR, storing one row per CDR3 protein. The repertoire has hundreds of thousands of distinct CDR3 sequences, under 55% of them found once; the top ten carry about 21%. The CDR3 extends over 14 amino acids. Comment on this clonotype: The antigen is unknown. The junction departs from the called germline gene at one end, perhaps through a read error.

This TCR was recovered from a man between 60 and 70 years old in good health. The rearrangement joins TRBV5-7 to TRBJ1-2; D is ambiguous. TRBV5-7 is filed as an ORF, its function uncertain. The sample was blood. CDR3 sequence (DNA): TGTGCCGGCAGCTTTAGACCCAGAACGTATGGCTACACCTTC. Translated: CAGSFRPRTYGYTF.